Each of the 8 T cell receptor beta chains below was sequenced from the same sample in a study of shared clonotypes between healthy human individuals. TCRdb's copy holds only in-frame clones and misses some; the assay was immunoSEQ multiplex PCR. The table records millions of clones, 85% to 95% of them present only once. The specimen was naive CD4+ T cells sorted from blood. As to subset: CD45RA+ positively selected. These receptors were obtained from a man younger than 35 in good health.

CDR3 nucleotides: TGCGCCAGCAGCCGCGCCGGGGATAATTCACCCCTCCACTTT. Translation: CASSRAGDNSPLHF. This chain links TRBV5-1 with TRBJ1-6; D is undetermined. The germline CDR1 and CDR2 sequences are SGHRS and YFSETQ. V lost 4 bases and J 5 bases, leaving 10 bases between the germline ends. The length of the CDR3 is 14 residues. Full variable domain (outside the CDR3, taken from reference TRBV5-1 and TRBJ1-6): KAGVTQTPRYLIKTRGQQVTLSCSPISGHRSVSWYQQTPGQGLQFLFEYFSETQRNKGNFPGRFSGRQFSNSRSEMNVSTLELGDSALYLCASSRAGDNSPLHFGNGTRLTVT.

This chain links TRBV11-2 with TRBJ2-5, with 7 positions matching TRBD1. V lost 1 base and J lost 1; bases outside the gene matches: 0. CDR3 length equals 14 residues. Germline V gives CDR1 SGHAT, CDR2 FQNNGV. Here the CDR3 DNA reads TGTGCCAGCAGCTTAGGGGACAGCCAAGAGACCCAGTACTTC. Amino acid sequence: CASSLGDSQETQYF.

The rearrangement links TRBV4-1 to TRBJ2-4; D is unresolved. V was cut by 1 base and J by 2 bases, with 3 bases left in between. The CDR3 extends over 13 amino acids. CDR1 is MGHRA and CDR2 is YSYEKL in the germline V gene. The CDR3 sequence is CASSQVSKNIQYF. CDR3 in DNA: TGCGCCAGCAGCCAAGTGTCCAAAAACATTCAGTACTTC.

This clone was detected only once. The chain uses TRBV4-1 and TRBJ2-5; weak D call: TRBD1 (6 bases). The CDR3 is made up of 14 amino acids. The germline V and J ends were trimmed by 0 bases and 5 bases, with 10 bases remaining between them. Looked up from germline, CDR1 is MGHRA and CDR2 is YSYEKL. The CDR3 coding sequence is TGCGCCAGCAGCCAAGATAATGGGGGCGAGACCCAGTACTTC. This translates into CASSQDNGGETQYF.

V is TRBV5-6 and J is TRBJ1-3, with 9 bases matching TRBD1. The CDR3 covers 16 residues. V was clipped by 1 base and J by 6 bases; unmatched bases: 8. CDR1 is SGHDT and CDR2 is YYEEEE in the germline V gene. CDR3: CASSLRGTGTVNTIYF. CDR3 in DNA: TGTGCCAGCAGCTTGAGGGGGACAGGGACAGTAAACACCATATATTTT.

V usage is TRBV29-1 and J usage is TRBJ1-5; TRBD1 matches at 7 bases. Germline loops: CDR1 SQVTM, CDR2 ANQGSEA. The CDR3 runs to 13 residues. With V trimmed by 4 bases and J by 4 bases, 4 bases remained unmatched. The DNA for the CDR3 is TGCAGCGTTGGGGGACAGCCGAATCAGCCCCAGCATTTT. Its protein product is CSVGGQPNQPQHF.

J is TRBJ1-5 and V is TRBV6-1, with D uncertain. This CDR3 spans 14 amino acids. From germline, CDR1 is MNHNS and CDR2 SASEGT. The ends were cut back, 8 bases at V and 0 bases at J, with 11 bases in the middle. CDR3 nucleotide sequence: TGTGCCAGCCGAATCCCCAGTAGCAATCAGCCCCAGCATTTT. Translation: CASRIPSSNQPQHF.

The chain has TRBV10-3 and TRBJ2-6; possibly TRBD1 for D (6 bases). Deletions cut 6 bases from V and 0 bases from J, with 18 bases between. From germline, CDR1 is ENHRY and CDR2 SYGVKD. The CDR3 has 18 amino acids. CDR3 in amino acids: CAISLTGSVLSGANVLTF. The DNA for the CDR3 is TGTGCCATCAGCCTCACAGGGTCCGTCCTCTCTGGGGCCAACGTCCTGACTTTC.